This T cell receptor (beta chain) was recovered during a study of blood T cell repertoires in COVID-19. Study-level information: Acute and convalescent COVID-19 samples came from the United States, Italy and Spain. T cells, B-cell-depleted T cells, or PBMCs provided the cDNA or gDNA that served as material.

The CDR3 contains 14 residues. The germline CDR1 and CDR2 sequences are SGHDT and YYEEEE. The ends were cut back, 0 bases at V and 0 bases at J, with 6 bases in the middle. Under the authors' procedure: Using reference gene primer amplification, nucleated cell counts were estimated. Generated by immunoSEQ multiplex PCR, the TCRdb table keeps only in-frame clones and is missing some. D and trimming were read from the DNA, whereas the V and J calls and clone size are those reported in that table. The sample includes 68,000 or so clones, roughly nine tenths seen only once; the top ten take 2.5% to 3%. The specimen was peripheral blood. The genes are TRBV5-6 and TRBJ1-1; D is uncertain. This receptor was obtained from a man over 45 with acute or convalescent COVID-19. CDR3 sequence reads: CASSLVSVNTEAFF. CDR3 in DNA: TGTGCCAGCAGCTTGGTATCAGTGAACACTGAAGCTTTCTTT. Together with reference TRBV5-6 and TRBJ1-1, the CDR3 gives the full variable domain: DAGVTQSPTHLIKTRGQQVTLRCSPKSGHDTVSWYQQALGQGPQFIFQYYEEEERQRGNFPDRFSGHQFPNYSSELNVNALLLGDSALYLCASSLVSVNTEAFFGQGTRLTVV.